Listed here are 26 T cell receptor beta chains from one sample, sequenced in a study of blood T cell repertoires in COVID-19. The method was immunoSEQ multiplex PCR; TCRdb's version includes in-frame clones alone and lacks a portion of them. The sample consists of around 380,000 clones, 80% to 90% of them appearing once. The sequencing input was PBMCs or T cells enriched from blood (not recorded which). These receptors came from a man aged 25-45 years who had recovered from COVID-19.

The genes are TRBV7-9 and TRBJ2-3, with 12 positions matching TRBD2. Germline CDR1 is SEHNR and CDR2 is FQNEAQ (reference sequence). The length of the CDR3 is 16 residues. The V segment lost 2 bases and the J segment 6 bases; nucleotides outside the gene matches: 6. The CDR3 loop reads CASSLMTSGGGDTQYF. DNA for the CDR3: TGTGCCAGCAGCTTAATGACTAGCGGGGGAGGGGATACGCAGTATTTT.

The genes are TRBV3-1 (or the pseudogene TRBV3-2) and TRBJ2-7; TRBD2 is a possible D gene (5 bases). V lost 4 bases and J 3 bases, leaving 13 bases between the germline ends. This CDR3 spans 14 amino acids. Germline assignment: CDR1 LGHDT and CDR2 YNNKEL (reference sequence). The CDR3 loop is CASSRKGGGYEQYF. CDR3 in DNA: TGTGCCAGCAGCCGCAAGGGCGGAGGCTACGAGCAGTACTTC.

V gene TRBV4-3 combines with J gene TRBJ1-2; no reliable D call. The V and J ends lost 4 bases and 4 bases respectively, with 22 bases between them. The CDR3 runs to 17 residues. From germline, CDR1 is LGHNA and CDR2 YSLEER. This CDR3 reads CASSLRPGNGGSYGYTF. The CDR3, as DNA: TGCGCCAGCAGCCTCAGACCGGGAAACGGAGGGTCCTATGGCTACACCTTC.

V gene TRBV25-1 combines with J gene TRBJ1-5, with 7 bases lining up with TRBD1. The V gene end was trimmed by 5 bases and the J gene end by 5 bases; junction bases not matched to a gene: 6. The CDR3 sequence is 14 residues long. The germline V gene has CDR1 MGHDK and CDR2 SYGVNS. CDR3 nucleotides: TGTGCCAGCAGTCTGACAGGGTCGTATCAGCCCCAGCATTTT. Translation gives CASSLTGSYQPQHF.

The chain couples TRBV7-2 to TRBJ2-2; 10 positions match TRBD1. This CDR3 contains 15 residues. J gave up 6 bases and V 4 bases, and 5 bases lay outside the gene matches. Germline-derived CDR1 and CDR2 are SGHTA and FQGNSA. This CDR3 reads CASSSDRGPSGELFF. CDR3 nucleotides: TGTGCCAGCAGCTCCGACAGGGGGCCATCCGGGGAGCTGTTTTTT.

The gene calls are TRBV7-9 and TRBJ2-5; a possible D gene is TRBD2 (5 bases). V was trimmed by 1 base and J by 13 bases, leaving 16 bases between them. Germline V gives CDR1 SEHNR, CDR2 FQNEAQ (reference sequence). This CDR3 contains 13 residues. CDR3 sequence: CASSLEAARAGYF. CDR3 DNA sequence: TGTGCCAGCAGCTTAGAGGCAGCCCGCGCGGGGTACTTC.

In this sample, this clone turned up a few times. The V gene is TRBV7-8, the J gene TRBJ1-5; D is unresolved. This CDR3 is built from 15 residues. Germline assignment: CDR1 SGHVS and CDR2 FQNEAQ. Trimming took 1 base from V and 4 from J, leaving 11 bases between them. The CDR3 DNA reads as TGTGCCAGCAGCTTAGGGAGGACGTTTAATCAGCCCCAGCATTTT. Amino acids: CASSLGRTFNQPQHF.

The CDR3 loop is CAWRGDTNTEAFF. For the CDR3, the DNA is TGTGCCTGGAGGGGGGACACGAACACTGAAGCTTTCTTT. The chain combines TRBV30 with TRBJ1-1; perhaps TRBD1 as D (6 bases). Trimming removed 3 bases from V and 1 base from J, with 9 bases in between. The CDR3 loop spans 13 amino acids. CDR1 and CDR2 (germline): GTSNPN, SVGIG (reference sequence). The variable domain in full, with the rest retrieved from reference TRBV30 and TRBJ1-1, is SQTIHQWPATLVQPVGSPLSLECTVEGTSNPNLYWYRQAAGRGLQLLFYSVGIGQISSEVPQNLSASRPQDRQFILSSKKLLLSDSGFYLCAWRGDTNTEAFFGQGTRLTVV.

The genes are TRBV27 and TRBJ2-1; tentatively, D is TRBD1 (6 bases). The germline V gene has CDR1 MNHEY and CDR2 SMNVEV (reference sequence). The V end lost 6 bases, the J end lost 6 bases, and 15 bases lay between the germline ends. The CDR3 contains 14 residues. CDR3 nucleotides: TGTGCCAGCAGCTACGGGACAACGATCAATGAGCAGTTCTTC. Translated: CASSYGTTINEQFF.

The V call is TRBV27, the J call TRBJ1-5; TRBD1 is a possible D gene (6 bases). V lost 9 bases, J lost 6 bases, and 18 bases lay in between. Germline CDR1 MNHEY, CDR2 SMNVEV (reference sequence). This CDR3 spans 14 amino acids. DNA of the CDR3: TGTGCCAGTCGGGGGGGCAGTAATTTTCAGCCCCAGCATTTT. This encodes CASRGGSNFQPQHF.

The chain uses TRBV15 and TRBJ1-4, with D possibly being TRBD1 (6 bases). Trimming stripped 1 base from V and 0 bases from J, with 15 bases between. Germline-derived CDR1 and CDR2 are LNHNV and YYDKDF (reference sequence). The CDR3 sequence is 18 residues long. CDR3 in DNA: TGTGCCACCAGCAGAGTAAGGACAGAGGTCACAACTAATGAAAAACTGTTTTTT. Translation gives CATSRVRTEVTTNEKLFF.

V gene TRBV7-3 combines with J gene TRBJ2-3; D is possibly TRBD2 (5 bases). The germline V gene has CDR1 SGHTA and CDR2 FQGTGA. The ends were cut back, 3 bases at V and 6 bases at J, with 13 bases in the middle. This CDR3 comprises 14 residues. In nucleotides, the CDR3 is TGTGCCAGCAGCTTCCACCCCGGGGTCGATACGCAGTATTTT. Its protein product is CASSFHPGVDTQYF. The full variable domain, in which reference TRBV7-3 and TRBJ2-3 provide the parts outside the CDR3, is GAGVSQTPSNKVTEKGKYVELRCDPISGHTALYWYRQSLGQGPEFLIYFQGTGAADDSGLPNDRFFAVRPEGSVSTLKIQRTERGDSAVYLCASSFHPGVDTQYFGPGTRLTVL.

This clone was seen only a few times. The genes are TRBV15 and TRBJ1-1, with TRBD1 matching over 7 bases. Germline-derived CDR1 and CDR2 are LNHNV and YYDKDF (reference sequence). The CDR3 is made up of 16 amino acids. The V gene end was trimmed by 0 bases and the J gene end by 6 bases; junction bases not matched to a gene: 10. CDR3 bases: TGTGCCACCAGCAGAGATGGGGAGACAGGGTTCGCTGAAGCTTTCTTT. Translated, it gives CATSRDGETGFAEAFF.

The chain links TRBV23-1 to TRBJ1-1; D is undetermined. TRBV23-1 is designated an ORF whose function remains uncertain. The CDR3 totals 13 residues. The germline V and J ends were trimmed by 8 bases and 3 bases, with 13 bases remaining between them. Written as DNA, the CDR3 is TGCGCCAGCGGAAGAGCGTTGGACACTGAAGCTTTCTTT. This codes for CASGRALDTEAFF.

The gene calls are TRBV21-1 and TRBJ2-7; the tabulated D call, TRBD1, remains unverified against the DNA. TRBV21-1 is described as a pseudogene. This CDR3 spans 11 amino acids. The CDR3 region has the DNA TGTGCCGGATCGACAGGTCCCGAGCAGTACTTC. Amino acid sequence: CAGSTGPEQYF.

The CDR3 region is CASSFDRSSYNEQFF. CDR3 DNA: TGCGCCAGCAGCTTCGACAGGAGCTCCTACAATGAGCAGTTCTTC. The chain has TRBV5-1 and TRBJ2-1; D may be TRBD1 (6 bases). V was trimmed by 2 bases and J by 0 bases, leaving 9 bases between them. Germline CDR1 and CDR2: SGHRS and YFSETQ. The CDR3 consists of 15 residues.

The V and J genes are TRBV20-1 and TRBJ1-2; D is unclear. V was trimmed by 4 bases and J by 1 base, leaving 4 bases between them. In germline, CDR1 is DFQATT, CDR2 SNEGSKA (reference sequence). The length of the CDR3 is 11 residues. CDR3 coding DNA: TGCAGTGCTACGGTTAACTATGGCTACACCTTC. It specifies CSATVNYGYTF.

The V gene is TRBV19, the J gene TRBJ2-1; 7 nucleotides line up with TRBD2. V dropped 3 bases and J dropped 3; count of bases not matched to a gene: 8. The germline V gene has CDR1 LNHDA and CDR2 SQIVND (reference sequence). This CDR3 has 16 residues. CDR3 in amino acids: CASSIARVAGYNEQFF. The CDR3 coding sequence is TGTGCCAGTAGTATCGCCAGAGTAGCGGGCTACAATGAGCAGTTCTTC.

This clone appeared a few times. The chain has TRBV7-9 and TRBJ1-6; unclear D gene. V was trimmed by 1 base and J by 9 bases, leaving 13 bases between them. The CDR3 loop spans 15 amino acids. Per germline, CDR1 SEHNR and CDR2 FQNEAQ (reference sequence). In DNA, the CDR3 is TGTGCCAGCAGCTTAGTGGCGGGAATGAGTTCACCCCTCCACTTT. This codes for CASSLVAGMSSPLHF.

V gene TRBV9 combines with J gene TRBJ2-5; 8 nucleotides align to TRBD1. Germline V gives CDR1 SGDLS, CDR2 YYNGEE. This CDR3 is built from 15 residues. J was trimmed by 3 bases and V by 0 bases; bases with no gene match: 4. The CDR3 protein is CASSVGTGREETQYF. In DNA form, the CDR3 reads TGTGCCAGCAGCGTAGGGACAGGGCGTGAAGAGACCCAGTACTTC.

The DNA of the CDR3 is TGTGCCAGTAGTATTTCAGGGCTGACCGGGGAGCTGTTTTTT. It yields the protein CASSISGLTGELFF. J is TRBJ2-2 and V is TRBV19; D is perhaps TRBD1 (5 bases). Germline V gene lookup returns CDR1 LNHDA and CDR2 SQIVND (reference sequence). CDR3 length equals 14 residues. Trimming cost V 3 bases and J 5 bases, with 10 bases left between them.

In this sample, this clone turned up a few times. The chain combines TRBV10-3 with TRBJ2-2; D unclear. The CDR3 consists of 12 residues. Trimming removed 4 bases at V and 4 bases at J, with 4 bases between. Germline CDR1 is ENHRY and CDR2 is SYGVKD. Written as DNA, the CDR3 is TGTGCCATCAGTGCTCCCACCGGGGAGCTGTTTTTT. Its translation: CAISAPTGELFF.

This sequence joins TRBV11-2 and TRBJ2-2; D is perhaps TRBD1 (6 bases). The CDR3 length is 15 residues. Germline V gene lookup returns CDR1 SGHAT and CDR2 FQNNGV. V gave up 10 bases and J gave up 3 bases, with 18 bases separating them. For the CDR3, the DNA is TGTGCCACCGGGAAGAGGGGGATGGACACCGGGGAGCTGTTTTTT. This encodes CATGKRGMDTGELFF.

V gene TRBV4-1 combines with J gene TRBJ1-2, with 10 bases that match TRBD1. The CDR3 extends over 18 amino acids. Germline V gene sequence: CDR1 MGHRA, CDR2 YSYEKL. Trimming took 0 bases from V and 1 from J; bases not matched to a gene: 8. CDR3 protein: CASSQDRDRGIFNYGYTF. CDR3 DNA: TGCGCCAGCAGCCAAGACCGGGACAGGGGAATTTTTAACTATGGCTACACCTTC.

This clone was seen only a few times. The chain has TRBV6-6 and TRBJ1-2, with a possible D match to TRBD1 (6 bases). The germline V and J ends were trimmed by 8 bases and 12 bases, with 19 bases remaining between them. The CDR3 runs to 12 residues. From germline, CDR1 is MNHNY and CDR2 SVGAGI (reference sequence). CDR3 protein: CASGQIKEANTF. CDR3 bases: TGTGCCAGCGGACAGATTAAAGAGGCGAACACCTTC.

The V call is TRBV9, the J call TRBJ1-2; possibly TRBD1 for D (5 bases). CDR1 is SGDLS and CDR2 is YYNGEE in the germline V gene. V was pared by 2 bases and J by 4 bases, with 9 bases between. There are 13 residues in the CDR3. DNA of the CDR3: TGTGCCAGCAGCGTGGAAGACAGCTATGGCTACACCTTC. As protein: CASSVEDSYGYTF.